This T cell receptor (beta chain) was sequenced during a study of blood T cell repertoires in COVID-19. Study context: PBMCs, B-cell-depleted T cells, or T cells provided the cDNA or gDNA that made up the material.

Libraries were prepared by immunoSEQ multiplex PCR; TCRdb keeps only in-frame clonotypes and omits some of them. This sample has approximately 210,000 clones, with 87% found just once. Participants were aged about 18 to 100 years from around 24 US areas. Participants were placed into cohorts based on the clinical history they reported. Symptom resolution, clearance, or two negative PCRs marked donors in Cohort 3 as recovered. V lost 2 bases to trimming and J lost 8 bases, with 15 bases between them. CDR3 size: 13 residues. CDR1 is GTSNPN, CDR2 SVGIG, per germline (reference sequence). The receptor's source is a woman aged 25 to 39 who had recovered from COVID-19. The chain carries TRBV30 and TRBJ1-2; D perhaps matches TRBD1 (5 bases). Sequencing was carried out using PBMCs or T cells enriched from blood (not recorded which). As DNA, the CDR3 is TGTGCCTGGAGTAGACGGGGGGTTGCGGGCTACACCTTC. Translated: CAWSRRGVAGYTF.